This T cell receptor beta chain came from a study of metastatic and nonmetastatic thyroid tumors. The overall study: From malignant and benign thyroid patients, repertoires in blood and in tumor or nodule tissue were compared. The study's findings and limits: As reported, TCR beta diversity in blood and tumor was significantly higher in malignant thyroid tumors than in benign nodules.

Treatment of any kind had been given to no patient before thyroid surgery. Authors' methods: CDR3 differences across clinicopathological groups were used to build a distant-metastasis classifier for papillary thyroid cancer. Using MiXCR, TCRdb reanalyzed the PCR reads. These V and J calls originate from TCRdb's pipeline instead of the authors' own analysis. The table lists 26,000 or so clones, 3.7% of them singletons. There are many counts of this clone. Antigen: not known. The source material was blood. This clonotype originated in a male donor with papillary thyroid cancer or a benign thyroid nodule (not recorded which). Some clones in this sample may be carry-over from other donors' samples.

The CDR3 DNA follows: TGTGCCTGGAGTGTGATCCCGGACGTGGCGGGCGGAAAACTGTTTTTT. It is translated as CAWSVIPDVAGGKLFF. The chain employs TRBV30 and TRBJ1-4; unclear D gene. This CDR3 is built from 16 residues. Germline V gene data show CDR1 as GTSNPN and CDR2 as SVGIG (reference sequence). Trimming shortened V by 0 bases and J by 10 bases, and 21 bases separated the two germline ends.